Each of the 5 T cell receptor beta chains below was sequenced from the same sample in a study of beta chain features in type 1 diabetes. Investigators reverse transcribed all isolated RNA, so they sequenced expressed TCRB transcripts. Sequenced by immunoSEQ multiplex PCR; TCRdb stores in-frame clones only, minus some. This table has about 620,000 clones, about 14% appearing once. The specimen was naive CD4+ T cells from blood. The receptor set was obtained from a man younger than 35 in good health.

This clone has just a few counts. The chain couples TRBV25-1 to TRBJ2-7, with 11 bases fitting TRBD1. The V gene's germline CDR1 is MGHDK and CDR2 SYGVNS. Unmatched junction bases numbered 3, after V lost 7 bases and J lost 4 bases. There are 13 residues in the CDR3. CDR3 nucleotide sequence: TGTGCCAGCACGGACAGGGGGCAATACGAGCAGTACTTC. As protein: CASTDRGQYEQYF.

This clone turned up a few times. CDR3 bases: TGTGCCAGCAGTTTACGGGCTTCTAATCAGCCCCAGCATTTT. This gives the protein CASSLRASNQPQHF. The gene calls are TRBV28 and TRBJ1-5; D gene ambiguous. This CDR3 comprises 14 residues. CDR1 is MDHEN and CDR2 is SYDVKM in the germline V gene. V lost 2 bases and J lost 4, with 9 bases in between.

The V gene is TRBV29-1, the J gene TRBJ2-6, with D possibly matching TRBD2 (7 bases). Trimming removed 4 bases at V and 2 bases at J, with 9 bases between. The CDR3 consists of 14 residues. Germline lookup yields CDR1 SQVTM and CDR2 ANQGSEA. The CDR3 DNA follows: TGCAGCGTTGTCGGGGGGCCTGGGGCCAACGTCCTGACTTTC. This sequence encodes CSVVGGPGANVLTF.

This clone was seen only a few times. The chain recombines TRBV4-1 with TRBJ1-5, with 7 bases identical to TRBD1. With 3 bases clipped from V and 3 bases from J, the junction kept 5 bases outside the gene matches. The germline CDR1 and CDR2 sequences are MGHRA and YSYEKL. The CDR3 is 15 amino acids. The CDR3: CASSQMGQINQPQHF. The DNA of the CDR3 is TGCGCCAGCAGCCAGATGGGACAGATCAATCAGCCCCAGCATTTT.

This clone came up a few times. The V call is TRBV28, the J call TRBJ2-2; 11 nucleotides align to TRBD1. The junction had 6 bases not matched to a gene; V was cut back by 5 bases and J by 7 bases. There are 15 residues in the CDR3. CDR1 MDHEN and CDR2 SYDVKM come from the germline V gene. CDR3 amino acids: CASSVGQGAIGELFF. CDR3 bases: TGTGCCAGCAGTGTAGGACAGGGGGCAATCGGGGAGCTGTTTTTT.